The present T cell receptor beta chain was sequenced within a study of T cell repertoires in cytomegalovirus infection. Overall study: CMV epitopes that were recently identified and HLA-C-restricted were used alongside well-studied HLA-B-restricted ones. Public TCR beta signatures marked donors with CMV infection and the matching HLA.

There are 17 residues in the CDR3. The germline gives CDR1 LGHNA, CDR2 YSLEER. V was cut by 4 bases and J by 3 bases, with 21 bases left in between. Study-wide results and caveats: CMV carriers with the relevant HLA were identified by cumulative public TCR beta family frequency. Ex vivo, HLA-C-restricted CMV-specific TCR beta clonotypes prevailed over the rest of the response.

In TCRdb, the reads were re-called with MiXCR into one record per CDR3 protein. The sample contains around 540,000 distinct CDR3 sequences, 33% of which appear only once. This clonotype was seen a handful of times. The antigen is not known. The chain employs TRBV4-3 and TRBJ1-2; D not certain. The TCR was taken from a human donor in good health (CMV status not recorded). Some clones in this sample may be carry-over from other donors' samples. The source material was cultured PBMCs, sampled from culture after CMV antigen stimulation. This CDR3 reads CASSPERLTGNYYGYTF. The CDR3 DNA sequence: TGCGCCAGCAGCCCTGAGCGATTGACGGGGAATTACTATGGCTACACCTTC.